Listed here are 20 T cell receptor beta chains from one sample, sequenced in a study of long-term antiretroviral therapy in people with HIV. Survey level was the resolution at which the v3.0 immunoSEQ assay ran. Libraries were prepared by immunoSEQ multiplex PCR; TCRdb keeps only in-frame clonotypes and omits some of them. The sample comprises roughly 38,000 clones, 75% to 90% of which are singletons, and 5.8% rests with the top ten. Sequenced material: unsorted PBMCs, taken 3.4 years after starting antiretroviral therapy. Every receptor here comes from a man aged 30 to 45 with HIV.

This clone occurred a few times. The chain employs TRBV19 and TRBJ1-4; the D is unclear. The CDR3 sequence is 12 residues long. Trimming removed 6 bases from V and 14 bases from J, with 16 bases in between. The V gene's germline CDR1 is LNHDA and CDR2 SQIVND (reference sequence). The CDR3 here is CASRTGVGSLFF. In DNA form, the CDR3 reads TGTGCCAGTAGGACTGGAGTAGGTTCCCTGTTTTTT.

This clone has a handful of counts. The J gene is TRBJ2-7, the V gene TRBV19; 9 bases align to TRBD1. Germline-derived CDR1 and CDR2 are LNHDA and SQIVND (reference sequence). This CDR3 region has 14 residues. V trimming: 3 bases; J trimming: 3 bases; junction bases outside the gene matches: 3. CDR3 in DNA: TGTGCCAGTAGTATGACAGGGGGGATCTACGAGCAGTACTTC. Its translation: CASSMTGGIYEQYF.

CDR3 DNA: TGTGCCAGCTCCAGTAGATCTTTGTGGGACTATGGCTACACCTTC. It specifies CASSSRSLWDYGYTF. The V call is TRBV6-5, the J call TRBJ1-2; no reliable D call. This CDR3 is 15 amino acids long. Looked up from germline, CDR1 is MNHEY and CDR2 is SVGAGI. With 8 bases removed from V and 3 bases from J, the gap between germline ends came to 19 bases.

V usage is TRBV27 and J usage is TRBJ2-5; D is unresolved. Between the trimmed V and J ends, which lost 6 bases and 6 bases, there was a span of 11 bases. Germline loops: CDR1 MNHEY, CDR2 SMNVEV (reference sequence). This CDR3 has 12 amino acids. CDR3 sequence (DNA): TGTGCCAGCAGCATAATAGGGAAGACCCAGTACTTC. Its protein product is CASSIIGKTQYF.

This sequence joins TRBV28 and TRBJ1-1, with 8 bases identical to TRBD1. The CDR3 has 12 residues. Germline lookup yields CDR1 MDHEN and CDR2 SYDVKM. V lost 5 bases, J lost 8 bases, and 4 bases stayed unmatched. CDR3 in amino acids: CASSVTGEEAFF. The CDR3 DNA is TGTGCCAGCAGTGTGACAGGGGAAGAAGCTTTCTTT.

The CDR3 region has the DNA TGTGCCAGCTCACCCGGGACAGGGGCGTCCGAAGCTTTCTTT. Protein sequence: CASSPGTGASEAFF. The chain couples TRBV18 to TRBJ1-1; 10 nucleotides align to TRBD1. Germline CDR1 reads KGHSH; CDR2 reads LQKENI. V lost 3 bases to trimming and J lost 8 bases; unmatched junction nucleotides: 6. CDR3 length: 14 residues.

The CDR3 region has the DNA TGTGCCAGCAGCTTGCTGTCCGAGCAGTACTTC. Protein: CASSLLSEQYF. The chain links TRBV7-2 to TRBJ2-7; D is unresolved. Germline-derived CDR1 and CDR2 are SGHTA and FQGNSA. Deletions cut 3 bases from V and 6 bases from J, with 6 bases between. This CDR3 is built from 11 residues. The entire variable domain, with the rest obtained from reference TRBV7-2 and TRBJ2-7, is as follows: GAGVSQSPSNKVTEKGKDVELRCDPISGHTALYWYRQSLGQGLEFLIYFQGNSAPDKSGLPSDRFSAERTGGSVSTLTIQRTQQEDSAVYLCASSLLSEQYFGPGTRLTVT.

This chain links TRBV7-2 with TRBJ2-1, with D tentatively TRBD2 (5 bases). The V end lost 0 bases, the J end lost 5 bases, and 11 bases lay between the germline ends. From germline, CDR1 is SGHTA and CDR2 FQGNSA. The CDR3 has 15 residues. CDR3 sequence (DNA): TGTGCCAGCAGCTTAGCCAATACTAGGAACAATGAGCAGTTCTTC. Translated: CASSLANTRNNEQFF.

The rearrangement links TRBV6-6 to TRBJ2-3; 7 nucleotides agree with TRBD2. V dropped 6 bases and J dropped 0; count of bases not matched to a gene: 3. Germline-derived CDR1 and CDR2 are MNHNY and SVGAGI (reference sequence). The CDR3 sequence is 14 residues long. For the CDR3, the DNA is TGTGCCAGCAGCCCCGGGGGGAGCACAGATACGCAGTATTTT. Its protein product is CASSPGGSTDTQYF.

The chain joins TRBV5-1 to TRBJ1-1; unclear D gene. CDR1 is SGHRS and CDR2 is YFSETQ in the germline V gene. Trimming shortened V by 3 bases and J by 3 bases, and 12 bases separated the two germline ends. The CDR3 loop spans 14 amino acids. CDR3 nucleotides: TGCGCCAGCAGCTACTCCGGGAGGGACACTGAAGCTTTCTTT. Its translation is CASSYSGRDTEAFF.

CDR3 sequence reads: CASSLGTSGILEQYF. DNA for the CDR3: TGTGCCAGCAGCCTCGGGACTAGCGGGATTCTCGAGCAGTACTTC. The chain carries TRBV5-6 and TRBJ2-7, with 13 positions matching TRBD2. The length of the CDR3 is 15 residues. Trimming cost V 4 bases and J 6 bases; bases outside gene matches: 7. Looked up from germline, CDR1 is SGHDT and CDR2 is YYEEEE.

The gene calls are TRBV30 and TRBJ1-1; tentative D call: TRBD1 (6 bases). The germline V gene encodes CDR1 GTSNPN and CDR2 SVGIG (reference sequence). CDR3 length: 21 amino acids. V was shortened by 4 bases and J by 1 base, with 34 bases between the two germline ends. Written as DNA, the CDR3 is TGTGCCTGGACCCGCAAGCACATAGCCGGGGACATTGGGGCCAAGAACACTGAAGCTTTCTTT. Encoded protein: CAWTRKHIAGDIGAKNTEAFF.

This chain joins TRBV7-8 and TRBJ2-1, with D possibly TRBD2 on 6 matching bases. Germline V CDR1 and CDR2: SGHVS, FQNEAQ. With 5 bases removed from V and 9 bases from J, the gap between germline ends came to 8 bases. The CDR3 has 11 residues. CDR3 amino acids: CASSPGGEQFF. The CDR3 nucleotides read TGTGCCAGCAGCCCCGGGGGTGAGCAGTTCTTC.

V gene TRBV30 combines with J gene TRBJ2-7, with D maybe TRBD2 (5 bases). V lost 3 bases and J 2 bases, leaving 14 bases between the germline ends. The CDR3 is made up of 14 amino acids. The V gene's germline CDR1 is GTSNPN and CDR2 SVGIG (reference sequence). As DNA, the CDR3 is TGTGCCTGGAGCCGGCGGGCCGGCACCTACGAGCAGTACTTC. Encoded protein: CAWSRRAGTYEQYF.

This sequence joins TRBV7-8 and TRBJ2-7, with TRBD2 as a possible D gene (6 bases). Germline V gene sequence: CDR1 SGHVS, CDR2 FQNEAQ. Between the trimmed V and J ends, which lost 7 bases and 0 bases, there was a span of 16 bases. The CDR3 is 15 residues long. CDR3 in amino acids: CASTVAGTLSYEQYF. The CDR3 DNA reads TGTGCCAGCACCGTAGCCGGGACTCTCTCCTACGAGCAGTACTTC. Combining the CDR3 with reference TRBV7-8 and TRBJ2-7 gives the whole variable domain GAGVSQSPRYKVAKRGQDVALRCDPISGHVSLFWYQQALGQGPEFLTYFQNEAQLDKSGLPSDRFFAERPEGSVSTLKIQRTQQEDSAVYLCASTVAGTLSYEQYFGPGTRLTVT.

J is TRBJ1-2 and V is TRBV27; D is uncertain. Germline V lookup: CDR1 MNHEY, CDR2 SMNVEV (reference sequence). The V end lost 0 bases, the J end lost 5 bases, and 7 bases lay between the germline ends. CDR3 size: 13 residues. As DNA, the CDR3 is TGTGCCAGCAGTTTATCCAGCTCTTATGGCTACACCTTC. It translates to CASSLSSSYGYTF.

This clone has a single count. CDR3 sequence: CASSVRGAWTGELFF. The CDR3 DNA follows: TGTGCCAGCAGCGTTCGGGGGGCGTGGACCGGGGAGCTGTTTTTT. V gene TRBV11-3 combines with J gene TRBJ2-2; weak D call: TRBD2 (7 bases). Trimming took 5 bases from V and 5 from J, leaving 15 bases between them. This CDR3 region has 15 residues. Germline CDR1 is SGHNT and CDR2 is YENEEA.

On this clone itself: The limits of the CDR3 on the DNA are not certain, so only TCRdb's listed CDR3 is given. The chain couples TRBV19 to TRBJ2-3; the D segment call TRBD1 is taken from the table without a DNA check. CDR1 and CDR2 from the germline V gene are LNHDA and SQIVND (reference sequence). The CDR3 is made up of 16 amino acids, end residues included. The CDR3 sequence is CASSFFGQGSTDTQYF.

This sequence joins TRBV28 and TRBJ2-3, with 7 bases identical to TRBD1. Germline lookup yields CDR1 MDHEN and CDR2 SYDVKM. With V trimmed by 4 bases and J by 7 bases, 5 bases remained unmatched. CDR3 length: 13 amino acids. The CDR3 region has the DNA TGTGCCAGCAGTTCGACAGGGCCAAATACGCAGTATTTT. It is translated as CASSSTGPNTQYF.

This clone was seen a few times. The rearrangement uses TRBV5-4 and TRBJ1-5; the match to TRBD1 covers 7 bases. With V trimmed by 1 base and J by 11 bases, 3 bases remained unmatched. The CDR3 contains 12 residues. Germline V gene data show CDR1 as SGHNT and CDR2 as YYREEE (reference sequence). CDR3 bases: TGTGCCAGCAGCTTGTTGGGACAGACCCAGCATTTT. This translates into CASSLLGQTQHF.